Below, 24 T cell receptor beta chains from the same sample are listed, as sequenced in a study of neurological immune-mediated disorders. The time point is: longitudinal time-point 3. MiXCR, run by TCRdb on the 5' RACE reads, gives a single entry per CDR3 protein. The table includes tens of thousands of distinct CDR3 sequences, roughly 13% detected once. Material for sequencing was PBMCs. These receptors all stem from a male donor with HTLV-1-associated myelopathy (HAM/TSP).

This clonotype was picked up many times. The gene calls are TRBV28 and TRBJ2-7; no reliable D call. Trimming pared 4 bases from V and 4 bases from J, leaving 5 bases between. This CDR3 comprises 11 residues. Germline V lookup: CDR1 MDHEN, CDR2 SYDVKM. CDR3 amino acids: CASSYLYEQYF. CDR3 DNA: TGTGCCAGCAGTTACCTTTACGAGCAGTACTTC.

This clonotype was seen ten or more times. The V call is TRBV6-5, the J call TRBJ2-1; 13 positions agree with TRBD2. The CDR3 is made up of 16 amino acids. J lost 4 bases, V lost 8 bases, and 8 bases had no gene match. CDR1 and CDR2 from the germline V gene are MNHEY and SVGAGI. CDR3 loop: CASSRPGLAGYNEQFF. CDR3 nucleotide sequence: TGTGCCAGCTCGCGGCCGGGACTAGCGGGATACAATGAGCAGTTCTTC.

The chain recombines TRBV20-1 with TRBJ2-1, with D hard to call. V gave up 4 bases and J gave up 8 bases, with 12 bases separating them. Germline V gene lookup returns CDR1 DFQATT and CDR2 SNEGSKA (reference sequence). CDR3 size: 12 residues. This CDR3 is CSANTFLDEQFF. For the CDR3, the DNA is TGCAGTGCTAACACGTTTTTGGATGAGCAGTTCTTC.

This clonotype was detected ten times or more. The V and J genes are TRBV7-2 and TRBJ2-3; TRBD1 matches 10 bases. CDR1 and CDR2 (germline): SGHTA, FQGNSA. CDR3 length equals 17 residues. Trimming removed 1 base from V and 5 bases from J; junction bases left unmatched: 9. CDR3 region: CASSLGPDRGPGDTQYF. The CDR3 nucleotides read TGTGCCAGCAGCTTAGGCCCAGACAGGGGGCCCGGAGATACGCAGTATTTT.

As for this clonotype: This clone may be a read error of a much larger clone one base away. The chain uses TRBV6-5 and TRBJ1-2; D is uncertain. CDR1 MNHEY and CDR2 SVGAGI come from the germline V gene. CDR3 length: 14 residues. The CDR3 spells CVSSYEGRNYGYTF. In nucleotides, the CDR3 is TGTGTCAGCAGTTACGAGGGCAGGAACTATGGCTACACCTTC.

This clonotype appeared many times. This chain links TRBV5-1 with TRBJ2-1; 7 bases align to TRBD2. Germline assignment: CDR1 SGHRS and CDR2 YFSETQ. The ends lost 0 bases at V and 7 bases at J; junction bases unmatched: 7. The CDR3 spans 15 residues. CDR3 protein: CASSLGGGVGNEQFF. CDR3 coding DNA: TGCGCCAGCAGCTTGGGGGGGGGAGTGGGGAATGAGCAGTTCTTC.

This clonotype came up a few times. The V call is TRBV5-6, the J call TRBJ2-5; 7 bases fit TRBD2. V lost 4 bases, J lost 5 bases, and 17 bases stayed unmatched. The CDR3 loop spans 17 amino acids. Germline CDR1 and CDR2: SGHDT and YYEEEE. The CDR3 loop is CASSPRGGSRAPETQYF. CDR3 in DNA: TGTGCCAGCAGCCCTCGGGGAGGGTCGCGGGCCCCGGAGACCCAGTACTTC.

As regards this clonotype: This may arise from a read error, as a much more abundant clone is one base away. The genes are TRBV7-6 and TRBJ2-1; 7 positions agree with TRBD1. This CDR3 spans 12 amino acids. Germline CDR1 is SGHVS and CDR2 is FNYEAQ. This CDR3 reads CASSSSGGELFF. The CDR3 DNA reads as TGTGCCAGCAGCTCTTCAGGGGGTGAGCTGTTCTTC.

Ten or more counts support this clonotype. The chain is built from TRBV12-3 or TRBV12-4 and TRBJ2-2, with 8 bases lining up with TRBD2. The J segment lost 3 bases and the V segment lost 6 bases, leaving 6 bases of the junction unmatched. The CDR3 is 15 residues long. CDR3: CASRLPGGHTGELFF. DNA for the CDR3: TGTGCCAGCAGGTTGCCGGGGGGGCACACCGGGGAGCTGTTTTTT.

Details on this clonotype: A read error may produce the germline difference seen at one junction end. V is TRBV4-3 and J is TRBJ2-1; TRBD2 matches 14 bases. Germline lookup yields CDR1 LGHNA and CDR2 YSLEER. The CDR3 is made up of 20 amino acids. The CDR3 sequence: CASSTPLGLAGGSSYNDQFF. CDR3 DNA: TGCGCCAGCAGCACACCTCTAGGACTAGCGGGGGGCAGCTCCTACAATGACCAGTTCTTC.

This clonotype was recorded at least ten times. The chain combines TRBV15 with TRBJ2-2; D assignment may be TRBD1 or TRBD2 (6 bases each). Germline V gene data show CDR1 as LNHNV and CDR2 as YYDKDF (reference sequence). This CDR3 spans 16 amino acids. V dropped 0 bases and J dropped 4 bases, with 12 bases sitting between them. The CDR3 region is CATSRDGGRFTGELFF. The CDR3 DNA follows: TGTGCCACCAGCAGAGATGGGGGGCGGTTCACCGGGGAGCTGTTTTTT.

This clonotype showed up many times. The rearrangement joins TRBV5-8 to TRBJ1-1; no clear D gene. Trimming pared 1 base from V and 1 base from J, leaving 5 bases between. Per the germline V gene, CDR1 is SGHTS and CDR2 is YDEGEE. CDR3 length: 13 residues. The CDR3 region is CASSLTRNTEAFF. The CDR3 nucleotides are TGTGCCAGCAGCTTGACGAGGAACACTGAAGCTTTCTTT.

This clonotype came up many times. CDR3 sequence reads: CASSLFSETQYF. The CDR3 region has the DNA TGCGCCAGCAGCTTGTTCAGTGAGACCCAGTACTTC. The chain links TRBV5-1 to TRBJ2-5; D gene ambiguous. Trimming took off 1 base at V and 5 bases at J, with 6 bases between the two ends. Per germline, CDR1 SGHRS and CDR2 YFSETQ. This CDR3 region has 12 residues. Based on the CDR3 plus reference TRBV5-1 and TRBJ2-5, the full variable domain is KAGVTQTPRYLIKTRGQQVTLSCSPISGHRSVSWYQQTPGQGLQFLFEYFSETQRNKGNFPGRFSGRQFSNSRSEMNVSTLELGDSALYLCASSLFSETQYFGPGTRLLVL.

This clonotype was observed at least ten times. J is TRBJ1-5 and V is TRBV7-9; possibly TRBD1 for D (6 bases). The CDR3 extends over 14 amino acids. CDR1 is SEHNR, CDR2 FQNEAQ, per germline (reference sequence). The V end lost 5 bases, the J end lost 3 bases, and 11 bases lay between the germline ends. DNA of the CDR3: TGTGCCAGCAGCCTCGGGACAAACAATCAGCCCCAGCATTTT. It translates to CASSLGTNNQPQHF.

The V call is TRBV7-2, the J call TRBJ1-1; TRBD1 aligns across 10 bases. This CDR3 is built from 12 residues. Germline trimming cut 7 bases from V and 10 bases from J; bases unmatched to any gene: 6. Germline V gene sequence: CDR1 SGHTA, CDR2 FQGNSA. The CDR3 DNA follows: TGTGCCAGCACCCGACAGGGGGCTGTAGCTTTCTTT. It encodes CASTRQGAVAFF.

The chain carries TRBV20-1 and TRBJ1-6, with unresolved D. Trimming took off 6 bases at V and 5 bases at J, with 11 bases between the two ends. Per the germline V gene, CDR1 is DFQATT and CDR2 is SNEGSKA (reference sequence). The CDR3 contains 13 residues. The DNA of the CDR3 is TGCAGTGCCGAGGGAACGGATAATTCACCCCTCCACTTT. Its protein is CSAEGTDNSPLHF.

This clonotype occurred many times. CDR3 sequence: CASSSPVQQETQYF. The CDR3 DNA is TGTGCCAGCAGCTCCCCCGTGCAGCAAGAGACCCAGTACTTC. The V call is TRBV28, the J call TRBJ2-5, with D uncertain. Per the germline V gene, CDR1 is MDHEN and CDR2 is SYDVKM. Deletions cut 6 bases from V and 2 bases from J, with 13 bases between. The CDR3 is 14 residues long. Full variable domain (missing parts from reference TRBV28 and TRBJ2-5): DVKVTQSSRYLVKRTGEKVFLECVQDMDHENMFWYRQDPGLGLRLIYFSYDVKMKEKGDIPEGYSVSREKKERFSLILESASTNQTSMYLCASSSPVQQETQYFGPGTRLLVL.

There are many counts of this clonotype. The rearrangement joins TRBV21-1 to TRBJ2-7. TRBV21-1 is described as a pseudogene. The CDR3 consists of 9 residues. Written as DNA, the CDR3 is TGTGCCAGCAGTTACGAGCAGTACTTC. Amino acids: CASSYEQYF.

This clonotype was detected only a few times. A read error may produce the germline difference seen at one junction end. This chain connects TRBV7-2 to TRBJ2-7; 8 nucleotides line up with TRBD2. This CDR3 is built from 17 residues. The germline V gene has CDR1 SGHTA and CDR2 FQGNSA. CDR3 DNA: TGTGTCAGCAGCTTAGCGCCGAGCGGGGGCCCCTCCTACGAGCAGTACTTC. Amino acids: CVSSLAPSGGPSYEQYF.

This clonotype was recorded many times. The chain has TRBV20-1 and TRBJ2-7, with D possibly matching TRBD2 (6 bases). Trimming removed 4 bases at V and 0 bases at J, with 16 bases between. CDR3 length equals 15 residues. Germline lookup yields CDR1 DFQATT and CDR2 SNEGSKA (reference sequence). DNA of the CDR3: TGCAGTGCTACGCTCGTATGGCGGGGCTCCTACGAGCAGTACTTC. Protein product: CSATLVWRGSYEQYF.

This clonotype has at least ten counts. The J gene is TRBJ1-1, the V gene TRBV29-1; perhaps TRBD1 as D (6 bases). V gave up 4 bases and J gave up 2 bases, with 8 bases separating them. The CDR3 consists of 12 residues. In germline, CDR1 is SQVTM, CDR2 ANQGSEA. This chain's CDR3 is CSVVQGNTEAFF. Written as DNA, the CDR3 is TGCAGCGTTGTACAGGGCAACACTGAAGCTTTCTTT.

This chain links TRBV29-1 with TRBJ2-7; D unclear. Trimming took 2 bases from V and 0 from J, leaving 2 bases between them. CDR3 length equals 11 residues. Germline CDR1 SQVTM, CDR2 ANQGSEA. The CDR3 bases are TGCAGCGTTGAACCCTCCTACGAGCAGTACTTC. Protein sequence: CSVEPSYEQYF.

The chain uses TRBV6-1 and TRBJ1-1; 8 bases line up with TRBD1. Trimming took 5 bases from V and 1 from J; bases not matched to a gene: 6. CDR3 length: 15 residues. Germline V gene sequence: CDR1 MNHNS, CDR2 SASEGT. For the CDR3, the DNA is TGTGCCAGCAGTTTTAGTGGACAGGGGAACACTGAAGCTTTCTTT. This codes for CASSFSGQGNTEAFF.

This clonotype has at least ten counts. The chain carries TRBV7-6 and TRBJ2-7; D may be TRBD2 (6 bases). This CDR3 has 16 amino acids. The germline gives CDR1 SGHVS, CDR2 FNYEAQ. V gave up 5 bases and J gave up 5 bases, with 22 bases separating them. As DNA, the CDR3 is TGTGCCAGCAGCCCTACCAGGCGGGGAAGAGGGGACGAGCAGTACTTC. Translating gives CASSPTRRGRGDEQYF.